This TCR beta chain was obtained from a study of T cells in Graves' hyperthyroidism and ophthalmopathy. Study summary: Before any treatment, at initial diagnosis, peripheral blood was collected.

The V gene's germline CDR1 is SGHAT and CDR2 FQDESV (reference sequence). The V gene end was trimmed by 1 base and the J gene end by 5 bases; junction bases not matched to a gene: 13. This CDR3 is built from 17 residues. The hyperthyroidism was newly diagnosed and had lasted under 2 months; the patients were aged 18 to 65. The blood sample was taken at first hyperthyroidism diagnosis, before any ophthalmopathy symptoms. A few counts support this clonotype. Its specificity is unknown. Researchers amplified the TCR beta CDR3 regions from RNA transcripts. The HTBI primer set drove a first-round RT-PCR of the TCR CDR3. TCRdb independently ran MiXCR on the multiplex PCR reads; one entry per CDR3 protein. The sample shows about 270,000 distinct CDR3 sequences, 25% to 30% of them seen only once. General study results and limits: Most expanded thyroid clonotypes above 0.001 also appeared in blood.

The J gene is TRBJ2-5, the V gene TRBV11-1; 7 bases line up with TRBD2. Sample: blood. The receptor was isolated from a man in his forties with Graves' hyperthyroidism that later progressed to Graves' ophthalmopathy. CDR3 sequence: CASSLGRGDRTAETQYF. The CDR3 DNA reads TGTGCCAGCAGCTTAGGTCGGGGGGACCGAACTGCGGAGACCCAGTACTTC.